The next 19 T cell receptor beta chains were all read from a single sample in a study of Ad26.COV2.S vaccination and SARS-CoV-2 variants. The data were produced by immunoSEQ multiplex PCR, yet TCRdb's version contains in-frame clones alone and is incomplete. Of some 350,000 clones in the sample, about 85% were seen once. The treatment denotes: 15 to 20 received Ad26.COV2.S at low or high dose, single or two shots; about five received placebo; per-sample allocation not given. The investigators took samples on day 63 after the first vaccine or placebo injection. The material sequenced was peripheral blood, taken in a trial of Ad26.COV2.S vaccine versus placebo. These receptors were obtained from a person aged 18 to 59 who received the Ad26.COV2.S COVID-19 vaccine or a placebo.

The chain is built from TRBV14 and TRBJ2-7; D is unclear. Per the germline V gene, CDR1 is SGHDN and CDR2 is FVKESK. The CDR3 sequence is 15 residues long. Deletions cut 3 bases from V and 6 bases from J, with 18 bases between. CDR3 in amino acids: CASSQTPGPRGEQYF. The DNA for the CDR3 is TGTGCCAGCAGCCAGACCCCCGGGCCCCGCGGCGAGCAGTACTTC.

V is TRBV3-1 (or the pseudogene TRBV3-2) and J is TRBJ2-7; D possibly corresponds to TRBD2 (6 bases). The CDR3 loop spans 14 amino acids. V lost 1 base to trimming and J lost 2 bases, with 9 bases between them. Germline V gene data show CDR1 as LGHDT and CDR2 as YNNKEL (reference sequence). This CDR3 reads CASSQGGETYEQYF. CDR3 DNA sequence: TGTGCCAGCAGCCAAGGCGGGGAAACCTACGAGCAGTACTTC.

V gene TRBV18 combines with J gene TRBJ1-3, with D possibly matching TRBD1 (6 bases). Germline V gives CDR1 KGHSH, CDR2 LQKENI. Trimming pared 4 bases from V and 0 bases from J, leaving 7 bases between. The CDR3 is 14 amino acids. CDR3 loop: CASSRQASGNTIYF. CDR3 DNA sequence: TGTGCCAGCTCACGACAGGCCTCTGGAAACACCATATATTTT. The whole variable domain, remainder taken from reference TRBV18 and TRBJ1-3, is NAGVMQNPRHLVRRRGQEARLRCSPMKGHSHVYWYRQLPEEGLKFMVYLQKENIIDESGMPKERFSAEFPKEGPSILRIQQVVRGDSAAYFCASSRQASGNTIYFGEGSWLTVV.

The chain has TRBV7-9 and TRBJ1-4, with TRBD1 matching over 8 bases. With V trimmed by 3 bases and J by 10 bases, 4 bases remained unmatched. The CDR3 runs to 13 residues. In germline, CDR1 is SEHNR, CDR2 FQNEAQ (reference sequence). DNA for the CDR3: TGTGCCAGCAGCTTCGGACAGGGCGGAAAACTGTTTTTT. It is translated as CASSFGQGGKLFF. Complete variable domain (other parts from reference TRBV7-9 and TRBJ1-4): DTGVSQNPRHKITKRGQNVTFRCDPISEHNRLYWYRQTLGQGPEFLTYFQNEAQLEKSRLLSDRFSAERPKGSFSTLEIQRTEQGDSAMYLCASSFGQGGKLFFGSGTQLSVL.

The rearrangement joins TRBV5-8 to TRBJ1-6; no clear D gene. The CDR3 is 15 residues long. The germline V gene has CDR1 SGHTS and CDR2 YDEGEE. V was pared by 0 bases and J by 5 bases, with 9 bases between. CDR3 amino acids: CASSLEAHHNSPLHF. In nucleotides, the CDR3 is TGTGCCAGCAGCTTGGAGGCGCATCATAATTCACCCCTCCACTTT.

V is TRBV24-1 and J is TRBJ2-1, with D maybe TRBD2 (6 bases). Germline loops: CDR1 KGHDR, CDR2 SFDVKD. Trimming took 0 bases from V and 6 from J, leaving 11 bases between them. This CDR3 contains 15 residues. CDR3 sequence: CATSDLFDSGNEQFF. The CDR3 coding sequence is TGTGCCACCAGTGATTTGTTTGATAGCGGCAATGAGCAGTTCTTC.

The chain has TRBV5-1 and TRBJ2-1; D possibly corresponds to TRBD2 (6 bases). With 0 bases removed from V and 3 bases from J, the gap between germline ends came to 10 bases. From germline, CDR1 is SGHRS and CDR2 YFSETQ. The CDR3 runs to 15 residues. In DNA, the CDR3 is TGCGCCAGCAGCTTGGCTAGCGCTCTCTACAATGAGCAGTTCTTC. Translating it yields CASSLASALYNEQFF.

This clone was detected only once. The chain combines TRBV7-2 with TRBJ2-5; D gene ambiguous. The CDR3 length is 13 residues. In germline, CDR1 is SGHTA, CDR2 FQGNSA. Trimming removed 5 bases from V and 1 base from J, with 8 bases in between. DNA for the CDR3: TGTGCCAGCAGCCCACATCGCCAAGAGACCCAGTACTTC. It is translated as CASSPHRQETQYF.

The chain joins TRBV7-9 to TRBJ1-2; D possibly corresponds to TRBD1 (5 bases). Deletions cut 1 base from V and 5 bases from J, with 14 bases between. The CDR3 has 15 amino acids. Germline CDR1 reads SEHNR; CDR2 reads FQNEAQ (reference sequence). The CDR3 here is CASSLGTGTEYGYTF. CDR3 coding DNA: TGTGCCAGCAGCTTAGGTACCGGGACGGAATATGGCTACACCTTC. Filled out from reference TRBV7-9 and TRBJ1-2, the complete variable domain reads DTGVSQNPRHKITKRGQNVTFRCDPISEHNRLYWYRQTLGQGPEFLTYFQNEAQLEKSRLLSDRFSAERPKGSFSTLEIQRTEQGDSAMYLCASSLGTGTEYGYTFGSGTRLTVV.

The rearrangement uses TRBV15 and TRBJ1-1; D possibly corresponds to TRBD1 (5 bases). Germline values: CDR1 LNHNV, CDR2 YYDKDF (reference sequence). CDR3 length: 15 amino acids. The V and J ends lost 2 bases and 4 bases respectively, with 14 bases between them. The CDR3 sequence: CATSRFGGGGTEAFF. For the CDR3, the DNA is TGTGCCACCAGCAGATTCGGGGGGGGTGGCACTGAAGCTTTCTTT.

The chain joins TRBV24-1 to TRBJ2-3; D is perhaps TRBD2 (5 bases). V was clipped by 3 bases and J by 3 bases, with 15 bases between them. The CDR3 has 16 residues. Per germline, CDR1 KGHDR and CDR2 SFDVKD. In nucleotides, the CDR3 is TGTGCCACCAGTGATCCCCTGAGGGATCGGACAGATACGCAGTATTTT. Translation: CATSDPLRDRTDTQYF.

This clone was seen only a few times. V gene TRBV19 combines with J gene TRBJ1-6; 7 nucleotides match TRBD1. CDR3 length: 16 amino acids. The V gene's germline CDR1 is LNHDA and CDR2 SQIVND (reference sequence). The V gene end was trimmed by 10 bases and the J gene end by 4 bases; junction bases not matched to a gene: 13. The CDR3 spells CATKNLQGTYNSPLHF. CDR3 nucleotide sequence: TGTGCCACTAAAAACTTACAGGGGACTTATAATTCACCCCTCCACTTT.

The rearrangement links TRBV6-6 to TRBJ1-6; maybe TRBD1 (5 bases). V was cut by 6 bases and J by 8 bases, with 20 bases left in between. The CDR3 has 16 residues. The germline V gene encodes CDR1 MNHNY and CDR2 SVGAGI (reference sequence). The CDR3 sequence is CASSLQGRQTDSPLHF. The CDR3 coding sequence is TGTGCCAGCAGCCTCCAAGGTAGACAGACCGATTCACCCCTCCACTTT.

In DNA, the CDR3 is TGTGCCAGCAGTTCCTCAGCCTCTGGAAACACCATATATTTT. It specifies CASSSSASGNTIYF. The rearrangement uses TRBV2 and TRBJ1-3; D not resolved. V was shortened by 5 bases and J by 0 bases, with 8 bases between the two germline ends. CDR1 is SNHLY, CDR2 FYNNEI, per germline. The CDR3 is made up of 14 amino acids.

This clone was seen once. J is TRBJ2-7 and V is TRBV5-6; 10 bases align to TRBD2. The V gene's germline CDR1 is SGHDT and CDR2 YYEEEE. The length of the CDR3 is 15 residues. The V segment lost 4 bases and the J segment 4 bases; nucleotides outside the gene matches: 8. This CDR3 reads CASSPLGTSEYEQYF. In DNA, the CDR3 is TGTGCCAGCAGCCCTCTTGGGACTAGCGAATACGAGCAGTACTTC.

The J gene is TRBJ2-7, the V gene TRBV5-1, with 9 bases lining up with TRBD1. Trimming at V came to 4 bases and at J to 3 bases, leaving 5 bases not matched to a gene. The CDR3 is 14 residues long. Per the germline V gene, CDR1 is SGHRS and CDR2 is YFSETQ. The DNA of the CDR3 is TGCGCCAGCAGCCCCGAGGACAGGGGCTACGAGCAGTACTTC. Encoded protein: CASSPEDRGYEQYF.

This sequence joins TRBV6-5 and TRBJ2-5; D call uncertain. Germline V gene sequence: CDR1 MNHEY, CDR2 SVGAGI. V lost 2 bases, J lost 3 bases, and 7 bases lay in between. This CDR3 contains 13 residues. The CDR3 nucleotides read TGTGCCAGCAGTTACCTGGGTAAAGAGACCCAGTACTTC. This codes for CASSYLGKETQYF.

This chain links TRBV6-2 or TRBV6-3 with TRBJ1-1; possibly TRBD1 for D (5 bases). Trimming removed 2 bases from V and 1 base from J, with 8 bases in between. This CDR3 region has 14 residues. Germline CDR1 MNHEY, CDR2 SVGEGT. CDR3 bases: TGTGCCAGCAGTTACGGGGCGTCGAACACTGAAGCTTTCTTT. This translates into CASSYGASNTEAFF.

The chain carries TRBV7-8 and TRBJ2-4, with 15 bases aligning to TRBD2. Looked up from germline, CDR1 is SGHVS and CDR2 is FQNEAQ. The J segment lost 0 bases and the V segment lost 1 base, leaving 4 bases of the junction unmatched. The CDR3 runs to 19 residues. The DNA for the CDR3 is TGTGCCAGCAGCTTAGAGGGACTAGCGGGGGGCCGAGCCAAAAACATTCAGTACTTC. Its translation is CASSLEGLAGGRAKNIQYF.